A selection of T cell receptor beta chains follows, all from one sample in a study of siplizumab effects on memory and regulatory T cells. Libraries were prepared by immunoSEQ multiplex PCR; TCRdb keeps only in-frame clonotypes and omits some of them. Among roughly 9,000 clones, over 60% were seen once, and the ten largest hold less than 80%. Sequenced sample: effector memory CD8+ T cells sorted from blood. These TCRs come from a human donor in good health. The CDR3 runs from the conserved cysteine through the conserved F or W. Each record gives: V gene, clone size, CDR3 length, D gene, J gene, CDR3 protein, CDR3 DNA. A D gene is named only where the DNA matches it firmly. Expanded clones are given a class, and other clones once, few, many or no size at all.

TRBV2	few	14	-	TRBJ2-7	CASSLGRSSYEQYF	TGTGCCAGCAGCTTGGGCCGGAGCTCCTACGAGCAGTACTTC
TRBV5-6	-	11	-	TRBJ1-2	CASSFEDGYTF	TGTGCCAGCAGCTTCGAGGATGGCTACACCTTC
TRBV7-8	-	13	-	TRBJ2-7	CASSFYSSYEQYF	TGTGCCAGCAGCTTTTACAGCTCCTACGAGCAGTACTTC
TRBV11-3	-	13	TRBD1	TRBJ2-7	CASSAGRTGEQYF	TGTGCCAGCAGCGCCGGCCGGACAGGCGAGCAGTACTTC
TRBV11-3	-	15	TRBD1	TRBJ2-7	CASSPWTGAKYEQYF	TGTGCCAGCAGCCCATGGACAGGGGCGAAGTACGAGCAGTACTTC
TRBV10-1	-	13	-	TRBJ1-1	CASSETTNSEAFF	TGCGCCAGCAGTGAGACAACTAATTCTGAAGCTTTCTTT
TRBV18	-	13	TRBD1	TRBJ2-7	CASSPGQSYEQYF	TGTGCCAGCTCACCGGGACAGAGCTACGAGCAGTACTTC
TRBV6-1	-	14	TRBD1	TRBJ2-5	CASRGTGEVETQYF	TGTGCCAGCAGGGGGACAGGGGAGGTCGAGACCCAGTACTTC
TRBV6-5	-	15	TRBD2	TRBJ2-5	CASNNRLAGAETQYF	TGTGCCAGCAACAACCGACTAGCGGGTGCAGAGACCCAGTACTTC
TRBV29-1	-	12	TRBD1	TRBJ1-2	CSIIQGYYGYTF	TGCAGCATAATACAGGGGTACTATGGCTACACCTTC
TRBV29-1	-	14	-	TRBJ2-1	CSVGHPTGYNEQFF	TGCAGCGTTGGACACCCGACTGGCTATAATGAGCAGTTCTTC
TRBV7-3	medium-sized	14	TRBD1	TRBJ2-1	CASSRHQGAMDQFF	TGTGCCAGCAGCAGGCACCAGGGGGCCATGGATCAGTTCTTC
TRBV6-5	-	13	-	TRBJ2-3	CASSWVYTDTQYF	TGTGCCAGCAGTTGGGTCTACACAGATACGCAGTATTTT
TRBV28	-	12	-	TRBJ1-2	CASSQPNYGYTF	TGTGCCAGCAGTCAGCCAAACTATGGCTACACCTTC
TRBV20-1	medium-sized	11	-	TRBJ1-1	CSVSRDTEAFF	TGCAGTGTATCCAGGGACACTGAAGCTTTCTTT
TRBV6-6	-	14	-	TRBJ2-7	CASSYSGQNYEQYF	TGTGCCAGCAGTTACTCAGGGCAGAACTACGAGCAGTACTTC
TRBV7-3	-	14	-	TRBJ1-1	CASSQNQGNTEAFF	TGTGCCAGCAGCCAGAACCAGGGCAACACTGAAGCTTTCTTT
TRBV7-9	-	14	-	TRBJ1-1	CASSAQVGGAEAFF	TGTGCCAGCAGCGCCCAGGTCGGGGGGGCTGAAGCTTTCTTT
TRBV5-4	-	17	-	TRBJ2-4	CASSLASDSPSKNIQYF	TGTGCCAGCAGCTTGGCGAGCGACAGTCCTTCCAAAAACATTCAGTACTTC
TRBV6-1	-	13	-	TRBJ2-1	CAIVAPLYNEQFF	TGTGCCATCGTAGCGCCTCTCTACAATGAGCAGTTCTTC
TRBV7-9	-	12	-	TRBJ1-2	CASSDRIYGYTF	TGTGCCAGCAGCGACCGGATCTATGGCTACACCTTC
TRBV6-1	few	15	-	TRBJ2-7	CASSESEGPAYEQYF	TGTGCCAGCAGTGAAAGCGAGGGCCCGGCCTACGAGCAGTACTTC
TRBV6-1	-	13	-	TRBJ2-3	CASSDRFEDTQYF	TGTGCCAGCAGCGACAGGTTCGAAGATACGCAGTATTTT
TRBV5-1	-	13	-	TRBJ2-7	CASRGDKIYEQYF	TGCGCCAGCAGAGGGGACAAGATCTACGAGCAGTACTTC
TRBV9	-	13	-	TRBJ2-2	CASEGSGTGELFF	TGTGCCAGCGAGGGATCGGGCACCGGGGAGCTGTTTTTT
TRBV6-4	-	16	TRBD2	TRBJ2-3	CASSDGLAGDVDTQYF	TGTGCCAGCAGTGACGGCCTAGCGGGAGACGTAGATACGCAGTATTTT
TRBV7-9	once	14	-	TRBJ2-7	CASSFLAPAYEQYF	TGTGCCAGCAGCTTCCTCGCCCCCGCCTACGAGCAGTACTTC
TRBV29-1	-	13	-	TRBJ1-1	CSVRTGENTEAFF	TGCAGCGTGCGGACGGGGGAGAACACTGAAGCTTTCTTT
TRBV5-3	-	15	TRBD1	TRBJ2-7	CASGPEPGQGYEQYF	TGTGCCAGCGGACCGGAACCGGGACAGGGTTACGAGCAGTACTTC
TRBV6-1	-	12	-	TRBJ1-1	CATKLADTEAFF	TGTGCCACCAAATTAGCGGACACTGAAGCTTTCTTT
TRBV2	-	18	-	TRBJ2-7	CASSHNTHRRDGDYEQYF	TGTGCCAGCAGTCATAATACCCACAGGAGGGATGGGGACTACGAGCAGTACTTC
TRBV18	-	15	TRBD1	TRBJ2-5	CASSPPRDSQETQYF	TGTGCCAGCTCACCACCCCGGGACAGCCAAGAGACCCAGTACTTC
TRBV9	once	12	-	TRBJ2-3	CASSVWGDTQYF	TGTGCCAGCAGCGTCTGGGGGGATACGCAGTATTTT
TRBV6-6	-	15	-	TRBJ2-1	CASSPRDEAYNEQFF	TGTGCCAGCAGTCCTCGGGACGAGGCCTACAATGAGCAGTTCTTC
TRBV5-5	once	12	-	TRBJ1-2	CASSLVGYGYTF	TGTGCCAGCAGCTTGGTCGGATATGGCTACACCTTC
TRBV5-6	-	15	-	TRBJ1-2	CASSMVGSVRNGYTF	TGTGCCAGCAGCATGGTCGGTTCTGTTCGGAATGGCTACACCTTC
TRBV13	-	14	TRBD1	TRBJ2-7	CASSLGQGTVEQYF	TGTGCCAGCAGCTTGGGACAGGGTACCGTCGAGCAGTACTTC
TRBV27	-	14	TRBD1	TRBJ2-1	CASSSGTGMNEQFF	TGTGCCAGCAGTTCCGGGACAGGGATGAATGAGCAGTTCTTC
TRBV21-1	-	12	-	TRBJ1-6	CASSPGGSPLHF	TGTGCCAGCAGCCCGGGGGGTTCACCCCTCCACTTT
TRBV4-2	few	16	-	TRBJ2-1	CASSQDQLSSYNEQFF	TGTGCCAGCAGCCAAGACCAACTAAGCTCCTACAATGAGCAGTTCTTC
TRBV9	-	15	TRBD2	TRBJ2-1	CASSAGLGSSNEQFF	TGTGCCAGCAGCGCAGGACTAGGGTCGAGCAATGAGCAGTTCTTC
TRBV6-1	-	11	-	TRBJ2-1	CASSYGREQFF	TGTGCCAGCAGTTACGGGCGAGAGCAGTTCTTC
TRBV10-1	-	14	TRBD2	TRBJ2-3	CATRLAWGSVTQYF	TGCGCCACCAGACTAGCGTGGGGTAGTGTTACGCAGTATTTT
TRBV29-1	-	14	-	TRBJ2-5	CSVARAQGLETQYF	TGCAGCGTTGCTAGGGCGCAGGGACTAGAGACCCAGTACTTC
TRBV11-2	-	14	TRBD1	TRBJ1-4	CASSLGTGFLELFF	TGTGCCAGCAGCTTAGGGACAGGGTTTCTAGAACTGTTTTTT